This TCR beta chain appears in the sequencing data of a study of siplizumab effects on memory and regulatory T cells. Overall study context: Paired mixed lymphocyte reactions compared siplizumab about 1.1 ug/mL against no drug. Study results and caveats: Tracing alloreactive clones into unstimulated subsets worked for only a minor fraction of them.

A word on this clone: The target antigen is unknown.

Assay: immunoSEQ multiplex PCR; the TCRdb copy retains only in-frame clones and omits some. The sample has approximately 20,000 clones, around 40% seen once; the top ten hold 6% to 7%. The mixed lymphocyte reaction cells were cocultured at 37°C for six to seven days. Mixed at 1:1 were responder PBMCs labelled with CFSE and stimulator PBMCs labelled with Violet Dye. Germline V gives CDR1 SEHNR, CDR2 FQNEAQ (reference sequence). The CDR3 runs to 13 residues. Trimming cost V 2 bases and J 14 bases, with 17 bases left between them. The TCR originated in a human donor in good health; the cells came from an allogeneic mixed lymphocyte reaction. Some clones in this sample may be carry-over from other donors' samples. This chain links TRBV7-9 with TRBJ2-3, with D possibly matching TRBD1 (5 bases). The specimen was CFSE-low (dividing) CD4+ T cells sorted from an allogeneic mixed lymphocyte reaction. The CDR3 is CASSLQDTSSRYF. CDR3 sequence (DNA): TGTGCCAGCAGCTTACAGGACACATCCTCGCGGTATTTT. The variable domain in full, with the rest retrieved from reference TRBV7-9 and TRBJ2-3, is DTGVSQNPRHKITKRGQNVTFRCDPISEHNRLYWYRQTLGQGPEFLTYFQNEAQLEKSRLLSDRFSAERPKGSFSTLEIQRTEQGDSAMYLCASSLQDTSSRYFGPGTRLTVL.